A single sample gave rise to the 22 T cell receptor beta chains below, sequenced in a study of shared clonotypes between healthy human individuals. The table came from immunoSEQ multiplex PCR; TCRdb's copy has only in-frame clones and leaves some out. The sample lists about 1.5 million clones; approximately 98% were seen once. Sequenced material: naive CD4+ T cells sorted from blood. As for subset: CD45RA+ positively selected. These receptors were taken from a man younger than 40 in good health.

This CDR3 reads CASNELNEQFF. CDR3 sequence (DNA): TGTGCCAGCAACGAGCTGAATGAGCAGTTCTTC. The J gene is TRBJ2-1, the V gene TRBV2, with D unresolved. Germline V lookup: CDR1 SNHLY, CDR2 FYNNEI. The length of the CDR3 is 11 residues. V shed 7 bases and J shed 7 bases, with 8 bases lying between them.

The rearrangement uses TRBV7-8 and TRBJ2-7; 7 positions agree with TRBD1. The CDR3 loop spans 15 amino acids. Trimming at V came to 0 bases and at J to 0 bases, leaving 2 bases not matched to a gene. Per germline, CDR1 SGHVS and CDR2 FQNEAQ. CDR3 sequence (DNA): TGTGCCAGCAGCTTAGCGGGGACAGTCTCCTACGAGCAGTACTTC. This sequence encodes CASSLAGTVSYEQYF.

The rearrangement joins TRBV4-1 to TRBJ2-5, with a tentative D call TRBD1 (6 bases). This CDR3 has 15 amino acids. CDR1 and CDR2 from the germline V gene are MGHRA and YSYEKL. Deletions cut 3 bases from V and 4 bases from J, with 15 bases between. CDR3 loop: CASSQAQGGTETQYF. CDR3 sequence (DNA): TGCGCCAGCAGCCAGGCACAGGGTGGTACAGAGACCCAGTACTTC.

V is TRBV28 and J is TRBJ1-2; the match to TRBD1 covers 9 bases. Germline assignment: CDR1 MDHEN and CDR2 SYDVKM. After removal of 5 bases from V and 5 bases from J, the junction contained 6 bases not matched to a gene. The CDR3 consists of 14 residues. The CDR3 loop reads CASSTNRGRYGYTF. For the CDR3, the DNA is TGTGCCAGCAGTACAAACAGGGGGCGTTATGGCTACACCTTC.

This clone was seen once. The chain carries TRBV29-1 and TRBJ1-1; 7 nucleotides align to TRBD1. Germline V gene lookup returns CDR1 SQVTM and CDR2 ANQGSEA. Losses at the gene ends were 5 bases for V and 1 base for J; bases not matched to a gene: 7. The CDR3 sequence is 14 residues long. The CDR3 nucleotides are TGCAGCGTTACGTCTACAGGGGCGAACACTGAAGCTTTCTTT. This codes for CSVTSTGANTEAFF.

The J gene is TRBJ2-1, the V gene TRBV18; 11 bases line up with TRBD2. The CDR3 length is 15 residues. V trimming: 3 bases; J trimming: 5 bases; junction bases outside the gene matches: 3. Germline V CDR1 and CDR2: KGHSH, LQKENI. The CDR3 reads CASSPGLAANNEQFF. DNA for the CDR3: TGTGCCAGCTCACCGGGACTAGCGGCAAACAATGAGCAGTTCTTC.

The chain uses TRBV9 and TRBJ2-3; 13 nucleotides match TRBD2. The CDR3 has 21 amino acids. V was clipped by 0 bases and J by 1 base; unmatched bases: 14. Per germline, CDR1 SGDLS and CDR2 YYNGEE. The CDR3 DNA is TGTGCCAGCAGCGTAGAAGGTGGGACTAGCGGGACAGTGATCGGCACAGATACGCAGTATTTT. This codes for CASSVEGGTSGTVIGTDTQYF.

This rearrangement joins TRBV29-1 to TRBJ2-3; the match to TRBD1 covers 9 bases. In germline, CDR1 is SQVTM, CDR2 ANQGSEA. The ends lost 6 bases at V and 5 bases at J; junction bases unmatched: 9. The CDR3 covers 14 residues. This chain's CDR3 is CSVSPGTGKDTQYF. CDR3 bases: TGCAGCGTATCTCCCGGGACAGGGAAAGATACGCAGTATTTT.

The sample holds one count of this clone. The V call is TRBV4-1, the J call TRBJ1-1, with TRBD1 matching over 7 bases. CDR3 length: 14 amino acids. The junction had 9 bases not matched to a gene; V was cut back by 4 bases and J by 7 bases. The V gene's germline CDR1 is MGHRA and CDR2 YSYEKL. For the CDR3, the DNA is TGCGCCAGCAGCCTCTCGCCAACAGGGGTTGAAGCTTTCTTT. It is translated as CASSLSPTGVEAFF.

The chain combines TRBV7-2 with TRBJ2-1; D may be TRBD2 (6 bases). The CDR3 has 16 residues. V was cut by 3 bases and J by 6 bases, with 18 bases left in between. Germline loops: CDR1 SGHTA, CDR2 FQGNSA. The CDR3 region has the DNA TGTGCCAGCAGCTTTGTGGCGGGGCTCGGAGGCAATGAGCAGTTCTTC. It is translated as CASSFVAGLGGNEQFF. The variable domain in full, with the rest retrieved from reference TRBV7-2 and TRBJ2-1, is GAGVSQSPSNKVTEKGKDVELRCDPISGHTALYWYRQSLGQGLEFLIYFQGNSAPDKSGLPSDRFSAERTGGSVSTLTIQRTQQEDSAVYLCASSFVAGLGGNEQFFGPGTRLTVL.

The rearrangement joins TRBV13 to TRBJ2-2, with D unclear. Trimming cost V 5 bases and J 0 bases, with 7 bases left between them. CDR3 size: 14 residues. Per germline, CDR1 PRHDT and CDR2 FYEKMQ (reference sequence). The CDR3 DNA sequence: TGTGCCAGCAGCGTCAGAGCGAACACCGGGGAGCTGTTTTTT. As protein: CASSVRANTGELFF.

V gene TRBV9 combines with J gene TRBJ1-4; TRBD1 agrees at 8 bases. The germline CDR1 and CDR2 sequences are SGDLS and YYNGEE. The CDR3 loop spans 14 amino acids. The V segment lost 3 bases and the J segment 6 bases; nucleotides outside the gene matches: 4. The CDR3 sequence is CASSARGRDEKLFF. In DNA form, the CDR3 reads TGTGCCAGCAGCGCCAGGGGGCGGGATGAAAAACTGTTTTTT.

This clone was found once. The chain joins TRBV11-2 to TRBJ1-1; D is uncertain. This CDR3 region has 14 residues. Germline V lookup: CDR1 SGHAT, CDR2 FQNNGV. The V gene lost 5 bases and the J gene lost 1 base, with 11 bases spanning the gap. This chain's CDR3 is CASSTLGRNTEAFF. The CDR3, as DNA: TGTGCCAGCAGCACCCTCGGGCGGAACACTGAAGCTTTCTTT.

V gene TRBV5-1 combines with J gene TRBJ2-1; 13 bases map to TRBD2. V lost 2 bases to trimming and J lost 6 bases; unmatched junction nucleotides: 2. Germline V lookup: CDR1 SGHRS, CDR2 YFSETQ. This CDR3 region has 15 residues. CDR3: CASSLWTSGSNEQFF. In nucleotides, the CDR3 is TGCGCCAGCAGCTTATGGACTAGCGGGAGCAATGAGCAGTTCTTC.

The CDR3 DNA reads as TGTGCCAGCAGCGAAGGGGTCGGCTCCTACAATGAGCAGTTCTTC. Translated: CASSEGVGSYNEQFF. The V gene is TRBV11-2, the J gene TRBJ2-1, with D possibly being TRBD1 (5 bases). With 5 bases removed from V and 0 bases from J, the gap between germline ends came to 11 bases. Germline V gene data show CDR1 as SGHAT and CDR2 as FQNNGV. The CDR3 length is 15 residues.

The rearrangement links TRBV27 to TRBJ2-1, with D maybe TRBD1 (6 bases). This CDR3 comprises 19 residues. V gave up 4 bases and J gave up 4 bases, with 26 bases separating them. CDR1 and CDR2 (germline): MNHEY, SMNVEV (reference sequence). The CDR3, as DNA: TGTGCCAGCAGTTCTGGACAGAGCGTGCTGGGAGTAAGGTACAATGAGCAGTTCTTC. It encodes CASSSGQSVLGVRYNEQFF.

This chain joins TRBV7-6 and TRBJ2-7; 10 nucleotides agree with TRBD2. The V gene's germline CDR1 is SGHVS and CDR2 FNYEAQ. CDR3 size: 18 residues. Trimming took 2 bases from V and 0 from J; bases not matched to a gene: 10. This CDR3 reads CASSLSPSGSSLSYEQYF. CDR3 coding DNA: TGTGCCAGCAGCTTATCGCCTAGCGGGAGCAGCCTCTCCTACGAGCAGTACTTC.

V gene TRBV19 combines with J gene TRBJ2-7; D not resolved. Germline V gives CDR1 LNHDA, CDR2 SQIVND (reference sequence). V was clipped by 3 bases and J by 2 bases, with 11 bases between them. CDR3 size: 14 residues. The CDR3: CASSISQRPYEQYF. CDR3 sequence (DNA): TGTGCCAGTAGTATCTCCCAGCGCCCCTACGAGCAGTACTTC.

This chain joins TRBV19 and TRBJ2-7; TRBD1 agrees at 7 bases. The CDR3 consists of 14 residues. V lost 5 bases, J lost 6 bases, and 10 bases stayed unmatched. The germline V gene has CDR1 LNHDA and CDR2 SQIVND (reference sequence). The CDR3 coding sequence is TGTGCCAGTAGTGAAGGACAGGTACCAGGCGAGCAGTACTTC. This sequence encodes CASSEGQVPGEQYF.

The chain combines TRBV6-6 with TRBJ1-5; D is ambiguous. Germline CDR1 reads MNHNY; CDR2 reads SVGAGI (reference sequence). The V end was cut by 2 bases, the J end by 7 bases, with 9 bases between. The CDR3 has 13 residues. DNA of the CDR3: TGTGCCAGCAGTTACAGGGCGGGGCAGCCCCAGCATTTT. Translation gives CASSYRAGQPQHF.

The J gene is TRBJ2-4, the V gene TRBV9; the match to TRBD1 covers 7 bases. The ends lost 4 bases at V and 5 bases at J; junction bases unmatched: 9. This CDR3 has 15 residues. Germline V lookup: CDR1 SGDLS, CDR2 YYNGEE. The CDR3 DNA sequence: TGTGCCAGCAGCCCTGAGGGGGCGGAAGAAAACATTCAGTACTTC. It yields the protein CASSPEGAEENIQYF.

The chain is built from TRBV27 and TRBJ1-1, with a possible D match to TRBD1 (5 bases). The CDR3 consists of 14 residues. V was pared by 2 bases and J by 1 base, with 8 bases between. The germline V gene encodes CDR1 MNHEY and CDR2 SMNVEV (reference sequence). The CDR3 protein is CASSLRGANTEAFF. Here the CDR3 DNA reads TGTGCCAGCAGTTTACGCGGGGCGAACACTGAAGCTTTCTTT.